This T cell receptor beta chain came from a study of T cell repertoires in cytomegalovirus infection. As for this clonotype: Its antigen remains unknown.

TCRdb ran MiXCR on the reads and lists one entry per CDR3 protein. The data show around 430,000 distinct CDR3 sequences, roughly 42% seen once. CDR3 length equals 14 residues. Germline CDR1 SGHTA, CDR2 FQGNSA. Trimming cost V 4 bases and J 8 bases; bases outside gene matches: 7. The rearrangement links TRBV7-2 to TRBJ2-1; 8 nucleotides match TRBD2. Specimen: cultured PBMCs, collected from culture after CMV antigen stimulation. This TCR was sampled from a human donor in good health (CMV status not recorded). Some clones in this sample may be carry-over from other donors' samples. Written as DNA, the CDR3 is TGTGCCAGCAGCTCCATCCGACTAGCGCATGAGCAGTTCTTC. Protein product: CASSSIRLAHEQFF.